The clone carrying this T cell receptor (beta chain) has only one observation. Repertoires were generated with immunoSEQ multiplex PCR, while TCRdb's copy carries only in-frame clones and drops some. Found here are around 200,000 clones, around 88% of them singletons; the top ten hold 4.5% to 7%. Ages ranged from about 18 to 90 years, with residence in under 25 US areas. These data belong to a study of blood T cell repertoires in COVID-19. Study context: Sources were T cells, B-cell-depleted T cells, or PBMCs; the material itself was cDNA or gDNA.

There are 14 residues in the CDR3. V was pared by 2 bases and J by 5 bases, with 12 bases between. Germline V CDR1 and CDR2: MNHEY, SMNVEV (reference sequence). This chain links TRBV27 with TRBJ1-2; a weak D match, TRBD1 (6 bases). This sequence originates from a man in his forties with acute COVID-19. Sequencing used PBMCs or T cells enriched from blood (not recorded which). CDR3 sequence reads: CASSLEAGAYGYTF. DNA for the CDR3: TGTGCCAGCAGTTTAGAGGCAGGGGCGTATGGCTACACCTTC.